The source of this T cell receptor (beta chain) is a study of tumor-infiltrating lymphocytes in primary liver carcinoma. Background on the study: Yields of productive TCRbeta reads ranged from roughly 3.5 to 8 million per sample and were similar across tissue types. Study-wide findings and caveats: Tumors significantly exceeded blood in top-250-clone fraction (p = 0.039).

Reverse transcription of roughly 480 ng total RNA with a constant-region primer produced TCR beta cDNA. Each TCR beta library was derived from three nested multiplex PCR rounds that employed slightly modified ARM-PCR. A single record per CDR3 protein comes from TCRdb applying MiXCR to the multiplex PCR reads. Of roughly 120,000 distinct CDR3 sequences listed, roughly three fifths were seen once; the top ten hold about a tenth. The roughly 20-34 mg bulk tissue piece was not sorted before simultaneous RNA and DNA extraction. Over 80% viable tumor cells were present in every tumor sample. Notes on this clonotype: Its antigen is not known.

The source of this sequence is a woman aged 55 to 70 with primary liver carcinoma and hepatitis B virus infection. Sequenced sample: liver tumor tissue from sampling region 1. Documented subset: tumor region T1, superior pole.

The CDR3 sequence: CASSLGTGPLCEQYF. CDR3 nucleotide sequence: TGTGCCAGCAGCTTGGGGACGGGGCCCCTCTGCGAGCAGTACTTC. V gene TRBV5-4 combines with J gene TRBJ2-7, with D perhaps given as TRBD1 or TRBD2 (5 bases each). Germline loops: CDR1 SGHNT, CDR2 YYREEE (reference sequence). The CDR3 extends over 15 amino acids. The ends were cut back, 0 bases at V and 6 bases at J, with 16 bases in the middle.